Each of the 10 T cell receptor beta chains below was sequenced from the same sample in a study of OX40 agonist ivuxolimab in advanced cancers. TCRdb's copy holds only in-frame clones and misses some; the assay was immunoSEQ multiplex PCR. The table records around 69,000 clones, around 88% of them present only once. The source material was CD4+ or CD8+ T cells sorted from blood, sampled in a trial of the OX40 agonist ivuxolimab. These receptors came from an adult with an advanced solid tumor such as melanoma, head and neck, liver or kidney cancer.

J is TRBJ2-7 and V is TRBV5-1; 12 bases align to TRBD1. The trim removed 2 bases at V and 5 bases at J, leaving 5 bases unmatched. The CDR3 spans 15 residues. Germline CDR1 reads SGHRS; CDR2 reads YFSETQ. As DNA, the CDR3 is TGCGCCAGCAGCTTCCGAGGGACAGGGGGCGACGAGCAGTACTTC. Its protein product is CASSFRGTGGDEQYF.

This chain joins TRBV30 and TRBJ1-1; D gene ambiguous. This CDR3 is 13 amino acids long. V lost 0 bases and J lost 1, with 6 bases in between. The germline gives CDR1 GTSNPN, CDR2 SVGIG (reference sequence). The CDR3 region is CAWSVRRNTEAFF. The CDR3 DNA reads TGTGCCTGGAGTGTGAGGAGGAACACTGAAGCTTTCTTT.

This sequence joins TRBV9 and TRBJ2-3, with 8 bases matching TRBD2. This CDR3 contains 15 residues. Germline V gene lookup returns CDR1 SGDLS and CDR2 YYNGEE. The junction had 8 bases not matched to a gene; V was cut back by 6 bases and J by 2 bases. CDR3 nucleotide sequence: TGTGCCAGCAATCCAGGCGGGGGGAACACAGATACGCAGTATTTT. It translates to CASNPGGGNTDTQYF.

This rearrangement joins TRBV5-6 to TRBJ2-3; weak D call: TRBD2 (6 bases). The germline CDR1 and CDR2 sequences are SGHDT and YYEEEE. The CDR3 has 18 residues. V was cut by 2 bases and J by 2 bases, with 21 bases left in between. The CDR3 nucleotides are TGTGCCAGCAGCTTCCTCACATCGGGACTTAAGTACACAGATACGCAGTATTTT. It is translated as CASSFLTSGLKYTDTQYF. Based on the CDR3 plus reference TRBV5-6 and TRBJ2-3, the full variable domain is DAGVTQSPTHLIKTRGQQVTLRCSPKSGHDTVSWYQQALGQGPQFIFQYYEEEERQRGNFPDRFSGHQFPNYSSELNVNALLLGDSALYLCASSFLTSGLKYTDTQYFGPGTRLTVL.

This sequence joins TRBV2 and TRBJ2-6, with D unclear. The V and J ends lost 0 bases and 1 base respectively, with 4 bases between them. Germline CDR1 and CDR2: SNHLY and FYNNEI. The CDR3 consists of 15 residues. CDR3 sequence (DNA): TGTGCCAGCAGTGAAGCAGGGTCTGGGGCCAACGTCCTGACTTTC. It codes for CASSEAGSGANVLTF.

This rearrangement joins TRBV5-5 to TRBJ1-1; D is perhaps TRBD1 (6 bases). The germline V gene has CDR1 SGHKS and CDR2 YYEKEE (reference sequence). V was clipped by 4 bases and J by 2 bases, with 12 bases between them. The CDR3 totals 14 residues. The CDR3 sequence is CASSPLDRNTEAFF. The CDR3 DNA is TGTGCCAGCAGCCCGTTGGACAGAAACACTGAAGCTTTCTTT.

The chain is built from TRBV4-1 and TRBJ2-7, with 7 positions matching TRBD1. Germline values: CDR1 MGHRA, CDR2 YSYEKL. The CDR3 has 15 amino acids. V shed 3 bases and J 2 bases; nucleotides not matched to a gene: 7. The CDR3 nucleotides are TGCGCCAGCAGCCAGTCGACCGGGACAGCCTACGAGCAGTACTTC. This gives the protein CASSQSTGTAYEQYF.

This chain connects TRBV7-8 to TRBJ2-5; D not resolved. V was cut by 1 base and J by 4 bases, with 16 bases left in between. The CDR3 consists of 16 residues. The germline V gene has CDR1 SGHVS and CDR2 FQNEAQ. The CDR3 nucleotides are TGTGCCAGCAGCTTAGGCCCCGAAGGTAGAGGAGAGACCCAGTACTTC. Translated, it gives CASSLGPEGRGETQYF.

The V and J genes are TRBV2 and TRBJ2-3; maybe TRBD1 (6 bases). The germline V gene encodes CDR1 SNHLY and CDR2 FYNNEI. The CDR3 contains 13 residues. V gave up 9 bases and J gave up 3 bases, with 13 bases separating them. The DNA for the CDR3 is TGTGCCAGTGCCCAGGGGAGAACAGATACGCAGTATTTT. Translating it yields CASAQGRTDTQYF.

This clone was counted once. The rearrangement links TRBV30 to TRBJ2-1, with D possibly matching TRBD2 (7 bases). Germline loops: CDR1 GTSNPN, CDR2 SVGIG (reference sequence). This CDR3 has 14 residues. V dropped 0 bases and J dropped 6 bases, with 12 bases sitting between them. The CDR3 loop reads CAWSVGGLGNEQFF. The DNA for the CDR3 is TGTGCCTGGAGTGTCGGGGGGCTTGGCAATGAGCAGTTCTTC.